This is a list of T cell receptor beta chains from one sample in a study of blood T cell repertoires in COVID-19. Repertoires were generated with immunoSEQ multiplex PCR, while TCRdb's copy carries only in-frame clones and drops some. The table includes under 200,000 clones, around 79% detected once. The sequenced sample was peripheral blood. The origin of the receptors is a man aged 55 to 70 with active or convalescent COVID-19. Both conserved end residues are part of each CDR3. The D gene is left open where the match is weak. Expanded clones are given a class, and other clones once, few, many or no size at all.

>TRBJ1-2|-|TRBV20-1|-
CSASSPTGTYGYTF
TGCAGTGCTAGTTCCCCAACAGGCACCTATGGCTACACCTTC
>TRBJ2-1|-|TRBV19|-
CASTPRSLSEQFF
TGTGCCAGTACCCCCCGCTCTTTGAGTGAGCAGTTCTTC
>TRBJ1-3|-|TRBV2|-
CASSRTNSGGNTIYF
TGTGCCAGCAGCCGGACAAATTCTGGTGGAAACACCATATATTTT
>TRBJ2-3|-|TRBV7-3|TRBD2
CASSQAGGAIDTQYF
TGTGCCAGCAGCCAAGCGGGGGGCGCGATAGATACGCAGTATTTT
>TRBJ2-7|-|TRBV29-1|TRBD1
CSVDAGGDEQYF
TGCAGCGTTGATGCAGGGGGCGACGAGCAGTACTTC
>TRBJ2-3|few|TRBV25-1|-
CASSILATDTQYF
TGTGCCAGCAGTATTCTAGCCACAGATACGCAGTATTTT
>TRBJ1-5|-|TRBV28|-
CASSLYGPGRNQPQHF
TGTGCCAGCAGTTTATATGGGCCAGGAAGAAATCAGCCCCAGCATTTT
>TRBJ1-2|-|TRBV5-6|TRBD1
CASSLLGTGNHGYTF
TGTGCCAGCAGCTTGTTGGGGACAGGGAATCATGGCTACACCTTC
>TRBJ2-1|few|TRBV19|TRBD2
CASSILAGGSDEQFF
TGTGCCAGTAGTATCCTAGCGGGAGGCTCGGATGAGCAGTTCTTC
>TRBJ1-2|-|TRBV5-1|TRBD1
CASSPERGQNYGYTF
TGCGCCAGCAGTCCTGAACGGGGACAGAACTATGGCTACACCTTC
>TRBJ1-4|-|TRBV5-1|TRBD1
CASSLAAGGNEKLFF
TGCGCCAGCAGCTTGGCGGCAGGGGGAAATGAAAAACTGTTTTTT
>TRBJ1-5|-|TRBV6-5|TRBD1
CASSYVQGNQPQHF
TGTGCCAGCAGTTACGTACAGGGGAATCAGCCCCAGCATTTT
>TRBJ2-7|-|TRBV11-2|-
CASSSNRVSEQYF
TGTGCCAGCAGCTCAAACAGGGTCTCCGAGCAGTACTTC
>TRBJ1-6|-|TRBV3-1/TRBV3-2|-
CASSQRQVDSPLHF
TGTGCCAGCAGCCAAAGACAGGTGGATTCACCCCTCCACTTT
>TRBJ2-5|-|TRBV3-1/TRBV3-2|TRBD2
CASSHSTSGGQETQYF
TGTGCCAGCAGCCATTCGACTAGCGGAGGACAAGAGACCCAGTACTTC
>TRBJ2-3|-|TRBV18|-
CASSPTRNGDTQYF
TGTGCCAGCTCACCGACTAGAAATGGGGATACGCAGTATTTT
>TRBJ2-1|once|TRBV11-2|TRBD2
CASRRLKREGYNEQFF
TGTGCCAGCAGGAGATTGAAGCGGGAGGGCTACAATGAGCAGTTCTTC
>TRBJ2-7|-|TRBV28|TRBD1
CASSPLPGQVPLGSYEQYF
TGTGCCAGCAGTCCTTTACCGGGACAGGTACCTCTCGGGTCCTACGAGCAGTACTTC
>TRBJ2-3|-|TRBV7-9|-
CASNPADTQYF
TGTGCCAGCAACCCCGCGGATACGCAGTATTTT
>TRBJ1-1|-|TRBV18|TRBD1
CASSSRDRRAFF
TGTGCCAGCTCATCCCGGGACAGGAGAGCTTTCTTT
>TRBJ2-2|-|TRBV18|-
CASSPDSGTSNTGELFF
TGTGCCAGCTCACCGGACTCCGGGACTTCGAACACCGGGGAGCTGTTTTTT
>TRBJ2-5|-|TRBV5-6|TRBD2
CASSPGLAGGMETQYF
TGTGCCAGCAGCCCTGGACTAGCGGGAGGCATGGAGACCCAGTACTTC
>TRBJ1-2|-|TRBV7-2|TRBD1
CASRSDRAAGYTF
TGTGCCAGCAGGTCGGACAGGGCGGCGGGCTACACCTTC
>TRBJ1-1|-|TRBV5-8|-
CASSLQGREGTTEAFF
TGTGCCAGCAGCTTGCAGGGCAGGGAGGGTACCACTGAAGCTTTCTTT
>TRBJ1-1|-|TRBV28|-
CASRVLGLEAFF
TGTGCCAGCAGGGTATTGGGGCTAGAAGCTTTCTTT
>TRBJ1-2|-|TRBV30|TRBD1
CACNEGAPYGYTF
TGTGCCTGCAACGAGGGGGCTCCCTATGGCTACACCTTC
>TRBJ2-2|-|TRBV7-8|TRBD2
CASSWGQGTSGSETGELFF
TGTGCCAGCAGCTGGGGACAGGGTACTAGCGGGAGCGAGACCGGGGAGCTGTTTTTT
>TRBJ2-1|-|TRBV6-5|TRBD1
CASSSTGGVLDEQFF
TGTGCCAGCAGTAGCACAGGGGGCGTTTTAGATGAGCAGTTCTTC
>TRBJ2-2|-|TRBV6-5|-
CASSWLLRGNTGELFF
TGTGCCAGCAGTTGGTTACTCAGGGGAAACACCGGGGAGCTGTTTTTT
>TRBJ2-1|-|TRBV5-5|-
CASSSIGGFYNEQFF
TGTGCCAGCAGCTCAATAGGGGGTTTCTACAATGAGCAGTTCTTC
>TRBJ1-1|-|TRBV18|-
CASSPGHHEAFF
TGTGCCAGCTCACCGGGACACCATGAAGCTTTCTTT
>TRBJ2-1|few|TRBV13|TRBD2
CASSLGAGGVGEQFF
TGTGCCAGCAGCTTAGGAGCGGGAGGGGTCGGTGAGCAGTTCTTC
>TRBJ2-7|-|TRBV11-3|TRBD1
CASSARPGQGFHEQYF
TGTGCCAGCAGCGCAAGACCGGGACAGGGTTTCCACGAGCAGTACTTC
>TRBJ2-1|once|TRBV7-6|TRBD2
CASSRKPSGSYNEQFF
TGTGCCAGCAGCCGAAAACCTAGCGGGAGCTACAATGAGCAGTTCTTC
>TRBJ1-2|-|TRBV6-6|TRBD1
CASSQGVTGGYNYGYTF
TGTGCCAGCAGTCAGGGGGTGACAGGGGGATATAACTATGGCTACACCTTC
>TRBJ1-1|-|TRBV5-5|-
CASSLGRGTEAFF
TGTGCCAGCAGCTTAGGGAGGGGCACTGAAGCTTTCTTT
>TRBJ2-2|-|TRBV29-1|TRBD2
CSEQQPGLAGVTGELFF
TGCAGCGAGCAACAACCAGGACTAGCGGGAGTCACCGGGGAGCTGTTTTTT
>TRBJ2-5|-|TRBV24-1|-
CATSDPRGGETQYF
TGTGCCACCAGTGATCCAAGAGGTGGGGAGACCCAGTACTTC
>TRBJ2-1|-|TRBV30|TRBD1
CAWSPGTGHNEQFF
TGTGCCTGGAGTCCCGGGACAGGTCACAATGAGCAGTTCTTC
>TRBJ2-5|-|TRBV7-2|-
CASSSPGQGPIGETQYF
TGTGCCAGCAGCTCCCCCGGGCAGGGTCCTATCGGCGAGACCCAGTACTTC
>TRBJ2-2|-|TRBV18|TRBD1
CASSPIGTGSTGELFF
TGTGCCAGCTCACCAATAGGGACAGGGAGCACCGGGGAGCTGTTTTTT
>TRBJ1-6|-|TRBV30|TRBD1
CAWRPAGTGYSPLHF
TGTGCCTGGAGGCCTGCCGGGACAGGGTATTCACCCCTCCACTTT
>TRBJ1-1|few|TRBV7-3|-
CASSPRNGMNTEAFF
TGTGCCAGCAGCCCTCGGAACGGGATGAACACTGAAGCTTTCTTT
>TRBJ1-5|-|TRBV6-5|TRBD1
CASSSTGLGNQPQHF
TGTGCCAGCAGCTCGACAGGGTTAGGCAATCAGCCCCAGCATTTT
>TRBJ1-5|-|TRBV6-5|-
CASSLTGWGNQPQHF
TGTGCCAGCAGTCTGACAGGCTGGGGCAATCAGCCCCAGCATTTT
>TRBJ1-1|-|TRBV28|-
CATHRVSEAFF
TGTGCCACACACAGGGTTTCTGAAGCTTTCTTT
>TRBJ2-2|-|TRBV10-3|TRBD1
CAIGQGQNTGELFF
TGTGCCATCGGACAGGGGCAGAACACCGGGGAGCTGTTTTTT
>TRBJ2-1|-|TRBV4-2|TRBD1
CASSQAPGQGQFF
TGTGCCAGCAGCCAAGCCCCGGGACAGGGCCAGTTCTTC
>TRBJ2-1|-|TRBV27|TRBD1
CASSFGDRAPNEQFF
TGTGCCAGCAGTTTCGGGGACAGGGCTCCCAATGAGCAGTTCTTC
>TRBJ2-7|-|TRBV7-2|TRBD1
CASSLTDRESYEQYF
TGTGCCAGCAGCTTGACAGACAGGGAGAGCTACGAGCAGTACTTC
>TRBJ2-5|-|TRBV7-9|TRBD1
CATRAGQGPQETQYF
TGTGCCACCAGAGCCGGACAGGGGCCTCAAGAGACCCAGTACTTC
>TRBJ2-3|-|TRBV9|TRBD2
CASSVYRSGRASDTQYF
TGTGCCAGCAGCGTCTACCGTAGCGGGAGGGCCTCAGATACGCAGTATTTT
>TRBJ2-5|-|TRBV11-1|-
CASRPGGRETQYF
TGTGCCAGCAGACCGGGGGGCAGGGAGACCCAGTACTTC
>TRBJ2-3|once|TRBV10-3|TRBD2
CATLAGAGPDTQYF
TGTGCCACCCTAGCGGGAGCGGGGCCAGATACGCAGTATTTT
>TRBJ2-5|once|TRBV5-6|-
CASSLYRGIETQYF
TGTGCCAGCAGCTTGTATAGGGGGATTGAGACCCAGTACTTC